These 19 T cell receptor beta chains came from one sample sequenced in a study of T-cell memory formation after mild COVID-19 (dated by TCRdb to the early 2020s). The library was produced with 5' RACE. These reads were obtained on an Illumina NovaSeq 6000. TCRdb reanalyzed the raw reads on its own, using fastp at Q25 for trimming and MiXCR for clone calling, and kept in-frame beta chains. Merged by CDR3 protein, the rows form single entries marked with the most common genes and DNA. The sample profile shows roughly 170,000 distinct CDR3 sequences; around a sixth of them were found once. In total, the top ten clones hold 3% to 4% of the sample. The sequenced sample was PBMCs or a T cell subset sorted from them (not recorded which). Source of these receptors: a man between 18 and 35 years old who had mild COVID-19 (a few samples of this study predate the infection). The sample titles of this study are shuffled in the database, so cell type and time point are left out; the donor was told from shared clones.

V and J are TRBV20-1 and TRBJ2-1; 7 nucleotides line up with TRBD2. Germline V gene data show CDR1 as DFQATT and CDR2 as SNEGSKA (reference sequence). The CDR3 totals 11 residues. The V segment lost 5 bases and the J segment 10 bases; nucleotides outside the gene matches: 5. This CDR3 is CSARTSVEQFF. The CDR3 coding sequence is TGCAGTGCTCGGACTAGTGTCGAGCAGTTCTTC.

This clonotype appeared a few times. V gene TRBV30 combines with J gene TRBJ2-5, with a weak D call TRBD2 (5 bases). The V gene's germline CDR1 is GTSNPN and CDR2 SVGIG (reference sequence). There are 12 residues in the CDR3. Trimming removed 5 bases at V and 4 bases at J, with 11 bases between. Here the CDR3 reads CAWSRTLETQYF. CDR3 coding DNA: TGTGCCTGGTCCCGGACTCTAGAGACCCAGTACTTC.

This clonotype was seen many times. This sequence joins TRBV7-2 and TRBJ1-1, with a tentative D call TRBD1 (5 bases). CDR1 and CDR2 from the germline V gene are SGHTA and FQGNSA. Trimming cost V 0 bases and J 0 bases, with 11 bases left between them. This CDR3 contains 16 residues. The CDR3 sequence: CASSLAGQGLNTEAFF. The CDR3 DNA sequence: TGTGCCAGCAGCTTAGCGGGGCAGGGCTTGAACACTGAAGCTTTCTTT.

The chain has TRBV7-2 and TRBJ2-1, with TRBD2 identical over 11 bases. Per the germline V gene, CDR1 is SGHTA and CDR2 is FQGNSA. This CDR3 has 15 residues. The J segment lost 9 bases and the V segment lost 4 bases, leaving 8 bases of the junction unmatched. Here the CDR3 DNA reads TGTGCCAGCAGCTCTCGACTAGCGGGGTACGGTGAGCAGTTCTTC. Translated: CASSSRLAGYGEQFF.

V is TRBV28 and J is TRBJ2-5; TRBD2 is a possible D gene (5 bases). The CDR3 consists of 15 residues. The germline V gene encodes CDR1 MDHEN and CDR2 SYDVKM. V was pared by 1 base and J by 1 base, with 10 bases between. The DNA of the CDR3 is TGTGCCAGCAGTTTATCTCAGCGGTTCCAAGAGACCCAGTACTTC. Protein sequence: CASSLSQRFQETQYF.

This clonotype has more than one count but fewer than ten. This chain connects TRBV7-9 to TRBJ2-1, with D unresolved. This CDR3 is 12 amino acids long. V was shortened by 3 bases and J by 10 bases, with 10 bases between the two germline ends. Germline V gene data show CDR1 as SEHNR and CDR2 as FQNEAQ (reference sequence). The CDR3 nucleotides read TGTGCCAGCAGCTTGATTGGAGTGGAGCAGTTCTTC. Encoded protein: CASSLIGVEQFF.

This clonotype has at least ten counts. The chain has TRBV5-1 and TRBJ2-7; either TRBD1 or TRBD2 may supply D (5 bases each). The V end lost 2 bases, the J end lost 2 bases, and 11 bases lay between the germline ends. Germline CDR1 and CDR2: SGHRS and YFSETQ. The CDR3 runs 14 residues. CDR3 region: CASSFAGGPYEQYF. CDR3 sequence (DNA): TGCGCCAGCAGCTTTGCTGGGGGACCCTACGAGCAGTACTTC.

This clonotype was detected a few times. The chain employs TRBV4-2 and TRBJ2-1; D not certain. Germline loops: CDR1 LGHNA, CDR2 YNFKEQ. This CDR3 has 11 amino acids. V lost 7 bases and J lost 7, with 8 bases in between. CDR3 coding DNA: TGTGCCAGCACCTTAAATAATGAGCAGTTCTTC. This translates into CASTLNNEQFF.

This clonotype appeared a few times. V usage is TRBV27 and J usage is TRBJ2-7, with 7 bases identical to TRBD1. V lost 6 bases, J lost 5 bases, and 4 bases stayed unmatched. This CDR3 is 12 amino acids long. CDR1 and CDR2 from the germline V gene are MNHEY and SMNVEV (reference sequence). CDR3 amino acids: CASSPDRDEQYF. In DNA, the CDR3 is TGTGCCAGCAGCCCCGACAGGGACGAGCAGTACTTC.

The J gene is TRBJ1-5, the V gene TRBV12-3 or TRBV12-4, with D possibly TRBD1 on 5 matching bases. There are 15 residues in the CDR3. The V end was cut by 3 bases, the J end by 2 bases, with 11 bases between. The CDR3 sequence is CASSFGGGGNQPQHF. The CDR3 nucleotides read TGTGCCAGCAGTTTTGGGGGAGGAGGCAATCAGCCCCAGCATTTT.

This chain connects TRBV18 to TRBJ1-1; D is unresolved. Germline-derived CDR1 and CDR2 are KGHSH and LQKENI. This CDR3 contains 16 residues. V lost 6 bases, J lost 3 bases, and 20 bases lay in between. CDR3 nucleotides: TGTGCCAGCTCGCGCGGTTTTGGCGAATCGGACACTGAAGCTTTCTTT. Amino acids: CASSRGFGESDTEAFF.

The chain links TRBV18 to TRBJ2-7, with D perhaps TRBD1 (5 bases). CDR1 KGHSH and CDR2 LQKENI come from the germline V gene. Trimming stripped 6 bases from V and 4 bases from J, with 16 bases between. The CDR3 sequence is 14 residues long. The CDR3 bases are TGTGCCAGCTCTCAGTGGGGCAACAGGTACGAGCAGTACGTC. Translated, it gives CASSQWGNRYEQYV.

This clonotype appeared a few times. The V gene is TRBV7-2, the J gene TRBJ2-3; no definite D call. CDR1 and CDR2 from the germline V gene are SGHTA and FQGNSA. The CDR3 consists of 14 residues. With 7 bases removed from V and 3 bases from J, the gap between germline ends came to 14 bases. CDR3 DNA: TGTGCCAGCATTCCCATTCTCTGGACAGATACGCAGTATTTT. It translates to CASIPILWTDTQYF.

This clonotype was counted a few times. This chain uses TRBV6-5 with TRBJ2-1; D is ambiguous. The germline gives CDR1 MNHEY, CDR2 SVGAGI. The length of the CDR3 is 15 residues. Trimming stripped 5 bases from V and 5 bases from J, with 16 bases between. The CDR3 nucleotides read TGTGCCAGCAGTCACAACCCCACGCTCAACAATGAGCAGTTCTTC. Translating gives CASSHNPTLNNEQFF.

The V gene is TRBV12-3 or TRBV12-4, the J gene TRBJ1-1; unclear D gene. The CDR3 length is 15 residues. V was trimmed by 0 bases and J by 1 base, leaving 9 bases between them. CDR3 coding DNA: TGTGCCAGCAGTTTAGCGGTGGGCAGGAACACTGAAGCTTTCTTT. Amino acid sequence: CASSLAVGRNTEAFF.

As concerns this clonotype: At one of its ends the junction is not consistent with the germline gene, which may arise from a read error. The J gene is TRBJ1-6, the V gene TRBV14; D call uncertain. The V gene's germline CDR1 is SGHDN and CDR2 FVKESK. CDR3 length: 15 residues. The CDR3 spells CASSLRAPDNSPLNF. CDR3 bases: TGTGCCAGCAGCCTTCGGGCTCCGGATAATTCACCCCTCAACTTT.

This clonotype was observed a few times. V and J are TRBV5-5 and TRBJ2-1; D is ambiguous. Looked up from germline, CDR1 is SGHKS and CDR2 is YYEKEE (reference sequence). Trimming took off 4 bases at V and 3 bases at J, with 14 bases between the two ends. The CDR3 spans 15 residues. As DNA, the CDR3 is TGTGCCAGCAGCCCCGTTTCGGGTATCTACAATGAGCAGTTCTTC. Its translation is CASSPVSGIYNEQFF.

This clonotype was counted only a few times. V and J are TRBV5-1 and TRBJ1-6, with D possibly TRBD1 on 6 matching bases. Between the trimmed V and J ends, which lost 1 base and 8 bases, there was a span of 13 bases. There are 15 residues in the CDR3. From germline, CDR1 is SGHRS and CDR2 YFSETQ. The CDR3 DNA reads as TGCGCCAGCAGCTTGTACTCTGGACAGTATTCACCCCTCCACTTT. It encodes CASSLYSGQYSPLHF. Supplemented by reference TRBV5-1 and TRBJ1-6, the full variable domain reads KAGVTQTPRYLIKTRGQQVTLSCSPISGHRSVSWYQQTPGQGLQFLFEYFSETQRNKGNFPGRFSGRQFSNSRSEMNVSTLELGDSALYLCASSLYSGQYSPLHFGNGTRLTVT.

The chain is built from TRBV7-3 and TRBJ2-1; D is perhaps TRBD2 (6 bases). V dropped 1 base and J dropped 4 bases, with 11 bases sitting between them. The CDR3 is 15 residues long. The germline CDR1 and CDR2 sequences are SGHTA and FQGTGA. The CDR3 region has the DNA TGTGCCAGCAGCTTAAGGGCGGGGAATTACAATGAGCAGTTCTTC. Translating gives CASSLRAGNYNEQFF.